One and the same sample provided the 6 T cell receptor beta chains below, sequenced in a study of shared clonotypes between healthy human individuals. The repertoire was sequenced with immunoSEQ multiplex PCR; TCRdb's copy has only in-frame clones and lacks some. This table has about 2.1 million clones, 85% to 95% appearing once. Positive CCR7 selection of CD45RO-negative cells yielded the naive CD8 cells, and terminally differentiated effector memory CD45RA+ cells were excluded. Sequenced sample: naive CD8+ T cells from PBMCs. The receptors come from a man aged 18 to 30 in good health. Some clones in this sample may be carry-over from other donors' samples.

The V gene is TRBV7-3, the J gene TRBJ2-7; D might be TRBD2 (5 bases). Trimming pared 6 bases from V and 4 bases from J, leaving 19 bases between. This CDR3 spans 15 amino acids. Per germline, CDR1 SGHTA and CDR2 FQGTGA. The CDR3 sequence: CASSLAGPGKYEQYF. The CDR3, as DNA: TGTGCCAGCAGTCTGGCGGGTCCCGGCAAATACGAGCAGTACTTC.

The chain couples TRBV28 to TRBJ2-7; TRBD1 matches at 8 bases. The CDR3 is made up of 14 amino acids. CDR1 and CDR2 from the germline V gene are MDHEN and SYDVKM. With V trimmed by 4 bases and J by 2 bases, 4 bases remained unmatched. The CDR3 DNA reads as TGTGCCAGCAGTTCGACAGGGGAAACCTACGAGCAGTACTTC. Residues: CASSSTGETYEQYF.

The chain couples TRBV4-2 to TRBJ1-3, with 7 bases aligning to TRBD1. Germline-derived CDR1 and CDR2 are LGHNA and YNFKEQ. The CDR3 is made up of 16 amino acids. Trimming at V came to 3 bases and at J to 3 bases, leaving 8 bases not matched to a gene. The CDR3 is CASSHPDRASGNTIYF. The CDR3 DNA reads TGTGCCAGCAGCCACCCAGACAGGGCCAGTGGAAACACCATATATTTT.

The rearrangement joins TRBV4-3 to TRBJ2-7; D is unresolved. Deletions cut 1 base from V and 5 bases from J, with 15 bases between. The germline CDR1 and CDR2 sequences are LGHNA and YSLEER. The CDR3 covers 15 residues. The CDR3 DNA sequence: TGCGCCAGCAGCCAAGCGTGGCCGCCTATGGACGAGCAGTACTTC. This translates into CASSQAWPPMDEQYF.

The chain uses TRBV4-3 and TRBJ1-4; D not resolved. CDR3 length: 15 residues. Trimming took 1 base from V and 3 from J, leaving 9 bases between them. The germline gives CDR1 LGHNA, CDR2 YSLEER. The CDR3 here is CASSQGVGANEKLFF. The CDR3 bases are TGCGCCAGCAGCCAAGGAGTAGGTGCTAATGAAAAACTGTTTTTT.

The CDR3 DNA is TGTGCCAGCAGTGACCCCTTACCGGGACTTGGATACGAGCAGTACTTC. Protein product: CASSDPLPGLGYEQYF. The chain has TRBV6-1 and TRBJ2-7; D may be TRBD2 (6 bases). CDR1 is MNHNS and CDR2 is SASEGT in the germline V gene. The CDR3 has 16 residues. The V end lost 3 bases, the J end lost 4 bases, and 19 bases lay between the germline ends.